Listed below are T cell receptor beta chains from one sample, sequenced in a study of blood T cells in healthy people across ages. TCRdb analysed the 5' RACE reads with MiXCR anew, one entry per CDR3 protein. There are hundreds of thousands of distinct CDR3 sequences in the sample; roughly 44% occur only once, and under 20% lies in the top ten. Sequencing used blood. The receptors shown here come from a man between 60 and 75 years old in good health. CDR3s include the opening cysteine and the closing phenylalanine or tryptophan. The order of the fields is D gene, V gene, clone size, J gene, CDR3 protein, CDR3 DNA. A D gene is named only where the DNA matches it firmly. Rows may omit the clone size; those that give it use once, few, many or a size class.

d_gene: .; v_gene: TRBV2; abundance: .; j_gene: TRBJ2-3; CDR3aa: CASRPGYADTQYF; CDR3nt: TGTGCCAGCAGGCCGGGATATGCAGATACGCAGTATTTT
d_gene: TRBD1; v_gene: TRBV20-1; abundance: .; j_gene: TRBJ2-5; CDR3aa: CSARDPRDSGETQYF; CDR3nt: TGCAGTGCTAGAGACCCCCGGGACAGTGGTGAGACCCAGTACTTC
d_gene: TRBD2; v_gene: TRBV6-5; abundance: few; j_gene: TRBJ2-1; CDR3aa: CASSKELAGGPRNEQFF; CDR3nt: TGTGCCAGCAGTAAAGAATTAGCGGGGGGACCTCGCAATGAGCAGTTCTTC
d_gene: .; v_gene: TRBV12-3/TRBV12-4; abundance: .; j_gene: TRBJ1-1; CDR3aa: CATTGVMNTEAFF; CDR3nt: TGTGCCACCACCGGGGTCATGAACACTGAAGCTTTCTTT
d_gene: TRBD1; v_gene: TRBV6-2/TRBV6-3; abundance: few; j_gene: TRBJ2-4; CDR3aa: CASRPRQGDRGAKNIQYF; CDR3nt: TGTGCCAGCAGACCCCGGCAGGGGGATCGTGGTGCCAAAAACATTCAGTACTTC
d_gene: TRBD1; v_gene: TRBV20-1; abundance: .; j_gene: TRBJ2-1; CDR3aa: CSARETRDRGYNEQFF; CDR3nt: TGCAGTGCTAGAGAAACCCGGGACAGGGGGTACAATGAGCAGTTCTTC
d_gene: .; v_gene: TRBV20-1; abundance: few; j_gene: TRBJ2-7; CDR3aa: CSARDPGARYEQYF; CDR3nt: TGCAGTGCTAGGGACCCAGGGGCTCGATACGAGCAGTACTTC
d_gene: .; v_gene: TRBV18; abundance: .; j_gene: TRBJ2-1; CDR3aa: CASSRGGNYNEQFF; CDR3nt: TGTGCCAGCTCACGAGGCGGAAACTACAATGAGCAGTTCTTC
d_gene: .; v_gene: TRBV5-1; abundance: few; j_gene: TRBJ2-1; CDR3aa: CASSVALGTYNEQFF; CDR3nt: TGCGCCAGCAGCGTCGCCCTGGGTACCTACAATGAGCAGTTCTTC
d_gene: .; v_gene: TRBV10-3; abundance: .; j_gene: TRBJ2-7; CDR3aa: CAISTRQADEQYF; CDR3nt: TGTGCCATCAGTACTAGACAGGCGGACGAGCAGTACTTC
d_gene: .; v_gene: TRBV12-3/TRBV12-4; abundance: .; j_gene: TRBJ2-7; CDR3aa: CASSFSERGYEQYF; CDR3nt: TGTGCCAGCAGTTTCTCCGAAAGGGGTTACGAGCAGTACTTC
d_gene: .; v_gene: TRBV12-3/TRBV12-4; abundance: .; j_gene: TRBJ1-4; CDR3aa: CASSLGGPQEEKLFF; CDR3nt: TGTGCCAGCAGCCTCGGAGGTCCCCAGGAGGAAAAACTGTTTTTT
d_gene: TRBD1; v_gene: TRBV4-1; abundance: few; j_gene: TRBJ1-2; CDR3aa: CASSQDARTGVYGYTF; CDR3nt: TGCGCCAGCAGCCAAGATGCGAGGACAGGCGTTTATGGCTACACCTTC
d_gene: TRBD2; v_gene: TRBV2; abundance: .; j_gene: TRBJ2-5; CDR3aa: CASSLQRGVRETQYF; CDR3nt: TGTGCCAGCAGCCTCCAGCGGGGGGTGAGGGAGACCCAGTACTTC
d_gene: .; v_gene: TRBV29-1; abundance: many; j_gene: TRBJ2-5; CDR3aa: CSVEDPDRSKETQYF; CDR3nt: TGCAGCGTTGAAGATCCCGACAGAAGTAAAGAGACCCAGTACTTC
d_gene: .; v_gene: TRBV3-1; abundance: few; j_gene: TRBJ2-7; CDR3aa: CASLNDPYEQYF; CDR3nt: TGTGCCTCTCTAAACGACCCCTACGAGCAGTACTTC
d_gene: .; v_gene: TRBV20-1; abundance: few; j_gene: TRBJ2-5; CDR3aa: CSARGRGEETQYF; CDR3nt: TGCAGTGCTAGAGGCAGGGGGGAAGAGACCCAGTACTTC
d_gene: TRBD1; v_gene: TRBV6-1; abundance: few; j_gene: TRBJ1-1; CDR3aa: CASRDRGRTEAFF; CDR3nt: TGTGCCAGCAGAGACAGGGGGCGGACTGAAGCTTTCTTT
d_gene: TRBD1; v_gene: TRBV4-3; abundance: .; j_gene: TRBJ1-2; CDR3aa: CASSHPGRTGDPRYTF; CDR3nt: TGCGCCAGCAGCCACCCGGGAAGGACAGGAGACCCCCGCTACACCTTC
d_gene: TRBD2; v_gene: TRBV2; abundance: few; j_gene: TRBJ2-5; CDR3aa: CAVGVAGKQETQYF; CDR3nt: TGTGCGGTTGGGGTAGCGGGGAAGCAAGAGACCCAGTACTTC
d_gene: TRBD2; v_gene: TRBV20-1; abundance: .; j_gene: TRBJ2-1; CDR3aa: CSAPPGGSYNEQFF; CDR3nt: TGCAGTGCCCCCCCCGGGGGGTCCTACAATGAGCAGTTCTTC
d_gene: .; v_gene: TRBV7-2; abundance: few; j_gene: TRBJ1-2; CDR3aa: CASSLDPGPYGYTF; CDR3nt: TGTGCCAGCAGCTTAGACCCAGGGCCCTATGGCTACACCTTC
d_gene: TRBD1; v_gene: TRBV9; abundance: .; j_gene: TRBJ2-5; CDR3aa: CASSASSGTGLKTQYF; CDR3nt: TGTGCCAGCAGCGCGAGTTCCGGGACAGGGTTAAAGACCCAGTACTTC
d_gene: .; v_gene: TRBV6-1; abundance: once; j_gene: TRBJ2-4; CDR3aa: CASRPALAKNIQYF; CDR3nt: TGTGCCAGCAGACCAGCTCTAGCCAAAAACATTCAGTACTTC
d_gene: .; v_gene: TRBV28; abundance: .; j_gene: TRBJ1-1; CDR3aa: CASRVAGTEAFF; CDR3nt: TGTGCCAGCAGAGTGGCAGGAACTGAAGCTTTCTTT
d_gene: .; v_gene: TRBV6-6; abundance: few; j_gene: TRBJ2-6; CDR3aa: CASSWSPGSSGANVLTF; CDR3nt: TGTGCCAGCAGTTGGTCTCCTGGGTCCTCTGGGGCCAACGTCCTGACTTTC
d_gene: .; v_gene: TRBV29-1; abundance: .; j_gene: TRBJ2-7; CDR3aa: CSVRFGDLPPYEQYF; CDR3nt: TGCAGCGTTAGATTCGGGGATCTGCCCCCTTACGAGCAGTACTTC
d_gene: .; v_gene: TRBV2; abundance: many; j_gene: TRBJ2-5; CDR3aa: CASSWGNGETQYF; CDR3nt: TGTGCCAGCTCTTGGGGTAATGGAGAGACCCAGTACTTC
d_gene: .; v_gene: TRBV12-3/TRBV12-4; abundance: .; j_gene: TRBJ2-3; CDR3aa: CASSFRGLSTDTQYF; CDR3nt: TGTGCCAGCAGTTTCCGCGGGCTAAGCACAGATACGCAGTATTTT
d_gene: .; v_gene: TRBV7-2; abundance: .; j_gene: TRBJ2-7; CDR3aa: CASSRETYEQYF; CDR3nt: TGTGCCAGCAGCCGGGAGACCTACGAGCAGTACTTC
d_gene: TRBD1; v_gene: TRBV7-9; abundance: few; j_gene: TRBJ1-2; CDR3aa: CASSSGTGGYGYTF; CDR3nt: TGTGCCAGCAGCTCCGGGACAGGGGGTTATGGCTACACCTTC
d_gene: .; v_gene: TRBV10-1; abundance: .; j_gene: TRBJ2-5; CDR3aa: CASDRPGLEPGKETQYF; CDR3nt: TGCGCCAGCGACCGCCCAGGTCTGGAGCCGGGGAAAGAGACCCAGTACTTC
d_gene: .; v_gene: TRBV4-3; abundance: once; j_gene: TRBJ2-7; CDR3aa: CASSQLEATSYNEQYF; CDR3nt: TGCGCCAGCAGCCAGCTCGAGGCCACCTCCTACAATGAGCAGTACTTC
d_gene: .; v_gene: TRBV27; abundance: .; j_gene: TRBJ1-1; CDR3aa: CASSFRGMHTEAFF; CDR3nt: TGTGCCAGCAGTTTTCGGGGGATGCACACTGAAGCTTTCTTT
d_gene: .; v_gene: TRBV12-3/TRBV12-4; abundance: many; j_gene: TRBJ1-1; CDR3aa: CASRANTEAFF; CDR3nt: TGTGCCAGCAGAGCGAACACTGAAGCTTTCTTT
d_gene: .; v_gene: TRBV12-3/TRBV12-4; abundance: few; j_gene: TRBJ2-1; CDR3aa: CASSPDSPAMTGEQFF; CDR3nt: TGTGCCAGCAGCCCGGACAGCCCAGCGATGACCGGAGAGCAGTTCTTC
d_gene: .; v_gene: TRBV9; abundance: .; j_gene: TRBJ1-1; CDR3aa: CASSVAGDTEAFF; CDR3nt: TGTGCCAGCAGCGTAGCCGGGGACACTGAAGCTTTCTTT
d_gene: .; v_gene: TRBV4-2; abundance: once; j_gene: TRBJ2-4; CDR3aa: CASSQLTGQAKTIQYF; CDR3nt: TGTGCCAGCAGCCAACTGACAGGTCAAGCCAAAACCATTCAGTACTTC